The clone carrying this T cell receptor beta chain was found once. Antigen specificity is unknown. The CDR3 covers 15 residues. V was pared by 6 bases and J by 5 bases, with 19 bases between. In germline, CDR1 is MGHDK, CDR2 SYGVNS. This record belongs to a study of shared clonotypes between healthy human individuals. Study overall: Aged 18 to 49, the donors were a couple of women and three men.

The assay was immunoSEQ multiplex PCR, and TCRdb's table has in-frame clones only and misses some. The sample consists of 780,000 or so clones, over 60% of them appearing once. Points from the study as a whole: Having only a few donors restricted how much genetic and exposure-history diversity was captured.

There were only Caucasian adults among the donors, and all lived in Nashville, Tennessee. The chain is built from TRBV25-1 and TRBJ2-5; D may be TRBD2 (7 bases). This TCR came from a woman aged 30 to 39 in good health. Sequenced input: memory CD4+ T cells sorted from blood. Subset given: CD45RA-negative fraction. CDR3 bases: TGTGCCAGCAGGAAGGGGGGGGTCGGGTCGGAGACCCAGTACTTC. Its protein is CASRKGGVGSETQYF.